This T cell receptor beta chain emerged from a study of blood T cell repertoires in COVID-19. At the level of the study: The United States, Italy and Spain provided the acute and convalescent COVID-19 samples. Nucleic acid was either cDNA or gDNA, and it came from T cells, B-cell-depleted T cells, or PBMCs.

In the source study's methods: Researchers report that nucleated cell counts were estimated from reference gene primer amplification. Profiling relied on immunoSEQ multiplex PCR, and the TCRdb table lists in-frame clones only, not all of them. That table furnishes V, J and clone size, whereas the DNA furnished D and trimming. This sample has some 200,000 clones, with about 90% found just once. Sample: peripheral blood. The origin of this receptor is a man aged 18 to 29 with active or convalescent COVID-19.

CDR3 nucleotides: TGTGCCAGCAGCGTTAGCGGGACTTACTACGAGCAGTACTTC. Residues: CASSVSGTYYEQYF. The chain carries TRBV6-5 and TRBJ2-7; TRBD2 matches 8 bases. Germline V CDR1 and CDR2: MNHEY, SVGAGI. Trimming at V came to 6 bases and at J to 3 bases, leaving 7 bases not matched to a gene. The CDR3 length is 14 residues.